This is a list of T cell receptor beta chains from one sample in a study of T cells after yellow fever vaccination. TCRdb re-analysed the 5' RACE reads in MiXCR, keeping a single row per CDR3 protein. This sample yields around 310,000 distinct CDR3 sequences, of which 8% to 10% are seen a single time; more than 15% belongs to the top ten. The input for sequencing was PBMCs, taken on the day of the first yellow fever vaccination. These receptors came from a young man who received the YFV17D yellow fever vaccine. Both conserved end residues are trimmed from each CDR3. A D gene is named only where the DNA matches it firmly. Rows may omit the clone size; those that give it use once, few, many or a size class.

V gene | clone size | D gene | CDR3 protein
TRBV5-1 | NA | NA | ASSAPVLARTETQY
TRBV4-3 | NA | NA | ASSQDARTAYEQY
TRBV27 | many | NA | ASSLQARGPEGYT
TRBV7-2 | NA | TRBD2 | ASNLRPSLAGEDTQY
TRBV14 | few | TRBD2 | ASSQVNLAGTGELF
TRBV12-3/TRBV12-4 | NA | TRBD1 | ASGPTGPGIEQF
TRBV4-2 | NA | TRBD1 | ASSQYQRDRVNNEQF
TRBV5-5 | NA | NA | ASSLLGGGVTDTQY
TRBV29-1 | few | NA | SVGRHRDNTEAF
TRBV5-1 | many | NA | ASSLETRTGELF
TRBV7-3 | NA | NA | ASSLTGQTGYT
TRBV20-1 | NA | TRBD2 | SALGGGLAGGTRTDTQY
TRBV6-2/TRBV6-3 | NA | TRBD1 | ASRSTGGYEQY
TRBV7-2 | NA | TRBD1 | ASSHDRVYNEQF
TRBV7-2 | NA | TRBD1 | ASRPGGGQGAKGEQY
TRBV6-2/TRBV6-3 | NA | NA | ASSPPAPSNTGELF
TRBV4-1 | few | NA | ASSQDSSEGSTDTQY